This TCR beta chain was identified during a study of blood T cell repertoires in COVID-19. Study-level background: Acute and convalescent COVID-19 specimens originated in the United States, Italy and Spain. T cells, B-cell-depleted T cells, or PBMCs supplied cDNA or gDNA.

Cohorts were determined from participant-reported clinical history. Methods used by the authors: Reference gene primer amplification gave estimated nucleated cell counts. Profiled with immunoSEQ multiplex PCR; TCRdb holds only in-frame clones, not every one. The V and J calls and clone size come from that table; D and trimming were worked out from the DNA. The data contain a few hundred thousand clones, around 80% of them singletons. Germline CDR1 and CDR2: KGHDR and SFDVKD. The CDR3 length is 16 residues. V was clipped by 5 bases and J by 0 bases, with 13 bases between them. The rearrangement joins TRBV24-1 to TRBJ2-1; D not certain. The TCR originated in a man aged 35-49 years who had been exposed to COVID-19. Sequencing was performed on PBMCs or T cells enriched from blood (not recorded which). The CDR3 DNA is TGTGCCACCAGTGGCAGCCGGAGAAGCTCCTACAATGAGCAGTTCTTC. Translated: CATSGSRRSSYNEQFF.